This TCR beta chain originates from a study of T cell repertoires in cytomegalovirus infection. This clonotype was observed at least ten times. TCRdb reprocessed the reads via MiXCR and lists one record per CDR3 protein. The repertoire holds fewer than 80,000 distinct CDR3 sequences, with roughly 3.6% as singletons. Trimming cost V 4 bases and J 9 bases, with 13 bases left between them. The CDR3 is made up of 13 amino acids. Sequencing was carried out using PBMCs. This TCR came from a human donor in good health (CMV status not recorded). Some clones in this sample may be carry-over from other donors' samples. The chain has TRBV12-3 or TRBV12-4 and TRBJ1-5; D unresolved. CDR3 coding DNA: TGTGCCAGCAGTTACGGATTGACGAGGCCCCAGCATTTT. This translates into CASSYGLTRPQHF.